Detailed here is one T cell receptor (beta chain). Original methodology: Estimation of nucleated cell counts relied on the amplification of reference gene primers. Clones were read by immunoSEQ multiplex PCR, and TCRdb kept only the in-frame ones, dropping some. For V, J and clone size, that table is used; D and trimming come from the DNA. The sample consists of 240,000 or so clones, about 80% of them appearing once. The V gene's germline CDR1 is SGHTA and CDR2 FQGNSA. Trimming removed 5 bases from V and 4 bases from J, with 9 bases in between. This CDR3 comprises 14 residues. This specimen comes from a study of blood T cell repertoires in COVID-19. Across the whole study: T cells, B-cell-depleted T cells, or PBMCs provided the cDNA or gDNA that served as material.

This TCR derives from a woman older than 75 with acute or convalescent COVID-19. Input material: peripheral blood. The chain employs TRBV7-2 and TRBJ1-6; no clear D gene. The CDR3 reads CASSLTSYNSPLHF. CDR3 in DNA: TGTGCCAGCAGCCTTACATCTTATAATTCACCCCTCCACTTT.